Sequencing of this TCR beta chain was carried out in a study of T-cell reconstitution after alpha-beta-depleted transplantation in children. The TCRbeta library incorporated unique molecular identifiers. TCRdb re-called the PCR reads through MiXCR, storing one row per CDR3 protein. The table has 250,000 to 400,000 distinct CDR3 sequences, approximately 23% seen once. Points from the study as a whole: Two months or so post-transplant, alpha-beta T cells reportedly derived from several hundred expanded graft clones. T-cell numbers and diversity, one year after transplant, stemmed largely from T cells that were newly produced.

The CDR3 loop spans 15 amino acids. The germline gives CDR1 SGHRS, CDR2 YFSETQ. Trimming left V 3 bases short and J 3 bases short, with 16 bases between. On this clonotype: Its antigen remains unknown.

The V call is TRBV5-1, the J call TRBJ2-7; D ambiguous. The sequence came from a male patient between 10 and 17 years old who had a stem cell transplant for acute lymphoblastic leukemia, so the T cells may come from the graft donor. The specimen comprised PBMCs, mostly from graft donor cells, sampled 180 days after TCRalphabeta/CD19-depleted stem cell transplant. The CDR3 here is CASSSPERADYEQYF. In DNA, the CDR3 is TGCGCCAGCAGCTCTCCGGAACGTGCAGACTACGAGCAGTACTTC.